Each of the 27 T cell receptor beta chains below was sequenced from the same sample in a study of T cell clonality in common variable immunodeficiency (dated by TCRdb to the mid-2010s). Their target antigens are unknown. The receptor library was made with the immunoSEQ multiplex PCR assay. Imported from immuneACCESS, the table was reduced by TCRdb to in-frame sequences with V and J called. These copies leave out some clones; in studies compared against another copy, an unresolved V gene accounts for under half, and the cause of the remainder is not known. The table puts about 8,000 clones in this sample, none counted just once. Clones ranked in the top ten supply 22% of the sample. The study at large found these results: CVID TCRbeta sequences reportedly showed fewer deletions and N-nucleotide insertions and lacked highly modified clones with 13 or more V deletions.

Sequenced input: peripheral blood mononuclear cells. The receptors were gathered from a human donor with common variable immunodeficiency.

This clone qualifies as medium-sized. The read ends 3 residues before the CDR3 terminus; that terminus is restored from the germline J gene. V and J are TRBV12-5 and TRBJ2-1, with no clear D. Trimming cost V 1 base and J 1 base, with 5 bases left between them. The CDR3 contains 14 residues. Germline CDR1 reads LGHNT; CDR2 reads FRNRAP. The sequenced part of the CDR3 DNA is TGTGCTAGTGGTTTGGAAAGGTCCTACAATGAG. Encoded protein: CASGLERSYNE. The complete CDR3 reads CASGLERSYNEQFF.

CDR3 amino acids: CASGGEQGDGYTF. CDR3 DNA, as far as it was read: TGTGCCAGCGGGGGGGAACAGGGGGATGGC. The chain links TRBV2 to TRBJ1-2; TRBD1 matches at 8 bases. The read finishes 3 residues shy of the CDR3 end, and the germline J gene is used to complete it. The CDR3 is 13 residues long. Germline assignment: CDR1 SNHLY and CDR2 FYNNEI. With 8 bases clipped from V and 6 bases from J, the junction kept 8 bases outside the gene matches.

The table lists this clone with a few counts. From the germline J gene comes the end of the CDR3, since the read stops 3 residues before it. This chain uses TRBV30 with TRBJ1-4; weak D call: TRBD1 (5 bases). Trimming cost V 2 bases and J 8 bases, with 21 bases left between them. CDR1 is GTSNPN, CDR2 SVGIG, per germline (reference sequence). This CDR3 has 16 residues. The CDR3 DNA, read in part, is TGTGCCTGGAGTCCGACAGAAAGGGGAGGGAGGGAAAAA. It specifies CAWSPTERGGREK. The complete CDR3 reads CAWSPTERGGREKLFF.

This clone has only a few counts. Read data end 3 residues before the CDR3 end; the end is taken from the germline J gene. The chain recombines TRBV7-6 with TRBJ2-5, with D maybe TRBD1 (6 bases). Trimming removed 5 bases at V and 4 bases at J, with 11 bases between. Germline CDR1 SGHVS, CDR2 FNYEAQ. The CDR3 extends over 13 amino acids. The CDR3 region is CASSGDRRETQYF. Incomplete CDR3 DNA: TGTGCCAGCAGCGGAGACAGGAGAGAGACC.

Details on this clone: The CDR3 end lies 3 residues beyond the end of the read and is filled in from the germline J gene. The rearrangement uses TRBV7-3 and TRBJ1-1; D may be TRBD1 (6 bases). Germline V gene data show CDR1 as SGHTA and CDR2 as FQGTGA. The germline V and J ends were trimmed by 1 base and 3 bases, with 12 bases remaining between them. The CDR3 is 15 amino acids. CDR3 sequence reads: CASSLNVAGDTEAFF. Incomplete CDR3 DNA: TGTGCCAGCAGCTTAAACGTCGCAGGGGACACTGAA. Looking up the rest from reference TRBV7-3 and TRBJ1-1 gives the full variable domain: GAGVSQTPSNKVTEKGKYVELRCDPISGHTALYWYRQSLGQGPEFLIYFQGTGAADDSGLPNDRFFAVRPEGSVSTLKIQRTERGDSAVYLCASSLNVAGDTEAFFGQGTRLTVV.

This clone turned up a few times. With the read ending 3 residues before the CDR3 end, the germline J gene is used to fill in that end. V gene TRBV19 combines with J gene TRBJ2-3, with 7 bases lining up with TRBD2. V shed 9 bases, J shed 3 bases, and the junction held 9 bases outside the gene matches. The CDR3 is 14 amino acids. Germline CDR1 LNHDA, CDR2 SQIVND (reference sequence). CDR3: CASRQSGTTDTQYF. The covered CDR3 bases are TGTGCCAGCAGACAAAGCGGGACTACAGATACG.

This clone was observed many times. This CDR3 reads CASTTADGTGELFF. The covered CDR3 bases are TGTGCCAGTACCACCGCTGACGGGACCGGGGAG. The chain links TRBV19 to TRBJ2-2; D remains ambiguous. The CDR3 goes on 3 residues after the read ends, and that part is filled in from the germline J gene. CDR3 length: 14 amino acids. The ends were cut back, 7 bases at V and 5 bases at J, with 14 bases in the middle. Germline loops: CDR1 LNHDA, CDR2 SQIVND (reference sequence).

In this sample, this clone turned up many times. The read comes to an end 3 residues before the CDR3 does, leaving the germline J gene to fill in the end. The rearrangement joins TRBV24-1 to TRBJ2-7; 9 bases fit TRBD1. CDR3 length: 15 residues. V trimming: 3 bases; J trimming: 4 bases; junction bases outside the gene matches: 6. CDR1 and CDR2 from the germline V gene are KGHDR and SFDVKD. The CDR3 loop reads CATSDDDRGAYEQYF. The CDR3 DNA, read in part, is TGTGCCACCAGTGATGATGACAGGGGGGCTTACGAG.

This clone was detected ten times or more. CDR3 bases read: TGCAGTGTAGAGGGGGCAGGGAAAGACTATGGC. It is translated as CSVEGAGKDYG. The full CDR3 is CSVEGAGKDYGYTF. The chain employs TRBV20-1 and TRBJ1-2; the match to TRBD1 covers 7 bases. The read is 3 residues too short to cover the CDR3 end, so that end is filled in from the germline J gene. Germline CDR1 is DFQATT and CDR2 is SNEGSKA (reference sequence). V trimming: 7 bases; J trimming: 3 bases; junction bases outside the gene matches: 11. This CDR3 spans 14 amino acids.

On this clone itself: The read terminates 3 residues ahead of where the CDR3 ends, so the germline J gene completes it. V and J are TRBV6-2 or TRBV6-3 and TRBJ2-4; 8 bases fit TRBD1. Germline V gene data show CDR1 as MNHEY and CDR2 as SVGEGT. This CDR3 region has 16 residues. V was clipped by 5 bases and J by 0 bases; unmatched bases: 6. The CDR3 sequence: CASSNRDRIAKNIQYF. CDR3 bases read: TGTGCCAGCAGTAACCGGGACAGGATAGCCAAAAACATT.

This clone was seen at least ten times. The read halts 3 residues ahead of the CDR3 end, with the missing end drawn from the germline J gene. The chain uses TRBV28 and TRBJ1-5, with TRBD1 matching over 11 bases. The trim removed 10 bases at V and 6 bases at J, leaving 5 bases unmatched. Germline assignment: CDR1 MDHEN and CDR2 SYDVKM. The CDR3 is 13 amino acids. CDR3 sequence: CATRTGGTQPQHF. The covered CDR3 bases are TGTGCCACCAGGACAGGGGGCACTCAGCCC.

This clone was seen only a few times. With the read ending 3 residues before the CDR3 end, the germline J gene is used to fill in that end. This chain joins TRBV19 and TRBJ2-1, with TRBD1 identical over 7 bases. This CDR3 comprises 16 residues. Germline-derived CDR1 and CDR2 are LNHDA and SQIVND (reference sequence). With 2 bases clipped from V and 5 bases from J, the junction kept 9 bases outside the gene matches. CDR3 DNA, as far as it was read: TGTGCCAGTAGTATAACACTGGGGACAGCCCACAATGAG. Its protein is CASSITLGTAHNE. The entire CDR3 reads CASSITLGTAHNEQFF.

This clone is termed medium-sized. The CDR3 region is CAWSNGTGGRTQYF. CDR3 DNA, as far as it was read: TGTGCCTGGAGTAACGGGACAGGGGGCAGGACC. The J gene is TRBJ2-5, the V gene TRBV30, with 12 nucleotides matching TRBD1. The read falls 3 residues short of the CDR3 end, and the missing part is taken from the germline J gene. Germline trimming cut 2 bases from V and 7 bases from J; bases unmatched to any gene: 5. The CDR3 loop spans 14 amino acids. Germline-derived CDR1 and CDR2 are GTSNPN and SVGIG (reference sequence). The whole variable domain, remainder taken from reference TRBV30 and TRBJ2-5, is SQTIHQWPATLVQPVGSPLSLECTVEGTSNPNLYWYRQAAGRGLQLLFYSVGIGQISSEVPQNLSASRPQDRQFILSSKKLLLSDSGFYLCAWSNGTGGRTQYFGPGTRLLVL.

As regards this clone: The CDR3 extends 3 residues past the end of the read, so its final part is completed from the germline J gene. The J gene is TRBJ1-2, the V gene TRBV30; D is possibly TRBD1 (6 bases). V was trimmed by 5 bases and J by 5 bases, leaving 24 bases between them. CDR3 size: 16 residues. Germline V gene sequence: CDR1 GTSNPN, CDR2 SVGIG (reference sequence). CDR3 residues: CAWVISGTRGAYGYTF. The CDR3 bases that were read are TGTGCCTGGGTGATTTCCGGGACACGAGGGGCGTATGGC.

This clone came up a few times. The CDR3 goes on 3 residues after the read ends, and that part is filled in from the germline J gene. The chain is built from TRBV19 and TRBJ1-2; 9 nucleotides line up with TRBD1. Germline trimming cut 8 bases from V and 5 bases from J; bases unmatched to any gene: 0. Germline values: CDR1 LNHDA, CDR2 SQIVND (reference sequence). The CDR3 runs 11 residues. CDR3 region: CASGTGYGYTF. The covered CDR3 bases are TGTGCCAGTGGGACAGGGTATGGC.

This clone is medium-sized (0.01 to 0.1%) within its sample. The read finishes 3 residues shy of the CDR3 end, and the germline J gene is used to complete it. This rearrangement joins TRBV5-1 to TRBJ2-3; D might be TRBD1 (5 bases). This CDR3 is built from 14 residues. Germline V gene sequence: CDR1 SGHRS, CDR2 YFSETQ. V lost 0 bases to trimming and J lost 6 bases, with 11 bases between them. Incomplete CDR3 DNA: TGCGCCAGCAGCTTGGGACAGCAAAGGGATACG. This codes for CASSLGQQRDT. The entire CDR3 reads CASSLGQQRDTQYF. Complete variable domain (other parts from reference TRBV5-1 and TRBJ2-3): KAGVTQTPRYLIKTRGQQVTLSCSPISGHRSVSWYQQTPGQGLQFLFEYFSETQRNKGNFPGRFSGRQFSNSRSEMNVSTLELGDSALYLCASSLGQQRDTQYFGPGTRLTVL.

The sample holds a few counts of this clone. The CDR3 is CASSPSSSGNTIYF. Incomplete CDR3 DNA: TGTGCCAGCAGCCCAAGTAGCTCTGGAAACACC. The chain uses TRBV7-9 and TRBJ1-3; D gene unclear. The read halts 3 residues ahead of the CDR3 end, with the missing end drawn from the germline J gene. The V end was cut by 5 bases, the J end by 0 bases, with 8 bases between. The germline gives CDR1 SEHNR, CDR2 FQNEAQ (reference sequence). This CDR3 comprises 14 residues. The entire variable domain, with the rest obtained from reference TRBV7-9 and TRBJ1-3, is as follows: DTGVSQNPRHKITKRGQNVTFRCDPISEHNRLYWYRQTLGQGPEFLTYFQNEAQLEKSRLLSDRFSAERPKGSFSTLEIQRTEQGDSAMYLCASSPSSSGNTIYFGEGSWLTVV.

Ten or more counts support this clone. The DNA ends 3 residues before the CDR3 does, and the rest of the CDR3 is filled in from the germline J gene. The chain has TRBV20-1 and TRBJ2-7; TRBD1 matches 10 bases. Germline assignment: CDR1 DFQATT and CDR2 SNEGSKA (reference sequence). The CDR3 covers 16 residues. The V segment lost 1 base and the J segment 2 bases; nucleotides outside the gene matches: 8. CDR3 protein: CSARGVGDRGTYEQYF. The covered CDR3 bases are TGCAGTGCTAGAGGAGTGGGGGACAGGGGAACCTACGAG.

This clone was seen more than once but under ten times. The read terminates 3 residues before the CDR3 end, so the remaining end is supplied by the germline J gene. This chain joins TRBV7-2 and TRBJ2-3; maybe TRBD2 (6 bases). Trimming left V 4 bases short and J 3 bases short, with 8 bases between. The CDR3 covers 13 residues. Germline V gives CDR1 SGHTA, CDR2 FQGNSA. Partial CDR3 DNA: TGTGCCAGCAGCTGGCGGGGTACAGATACG. Its translation is CASSWRGTDT. The entire CDR3 protein is CASSWRGTDTQYF.

A remark on this clone: With the read ending 3 residues before the CDR3 end, the germline J gene is used to fill in that end. The gene calls are TRBV10-2 and TRBJ2-7; TRBD2 matches 9 bases. Germline assignment: CDR1 WSHSY and CDR2 SAAADI. With 5 bases clipped from V and 3 bases from J, the junction kept 8 bases outside the gene matches. The CDR3 has 15 amino acids. The sequenced CDR3 bases are TGCGCCAGCAGTTCTTCCCTAGCGGGGAACTACGAG. It specifies CASSSSLAGNYE. The CDR3 as a whole reads CASSSSLAGNYEQYF.

On this clone itself: The read stops 3 residues short of the end of the CDR3; the missing end is completed from the germline J gene. J is TRBJ2-3 and V is TRBV18, with TRBD2 matching over 10 bases. Germline assignment: CDR1 KGHSH and CDR2 LQKENI. The CDR3 has 15 amino acids. V shed 0 bases and J 7 bases; nucleotides not matched to a gene: 4. CDR3 bases read: TGTGCCAGCTCACCACCTAGCGGGGGGCACAATACG. Its protein is CASSPPSGGHNT. The full CDR3 reads CASSPPSGGHNTQYF.

This clone is medium-sized within its sample. The read halts 3 residues ahead of the CDR3 end, with the missing end drawn from the germline J gene. This chain connects TRBV30 to TRBJ2-2; D is unclear. CDR3 size: 14 residues. V was cut by 0 bases and J by 1 base, with 6 bases left in between. CDR1 GTSNPN and CDR2 SVGIG come from the germline V gene (reference sequence). The covered CDR3 bases are TGTGCCTGGAGTGTATCTGTGAACACCGGGGAG. Translation: CAWSVSVNTGE. The full-length CDR3 reads as CAWSVSVNTGELFF.

Sample share makes this clone medium-sized (0.01 to 0.1%). The read gets to within 3 residues of the CDR3 end, and the germline J gene fills in the rest. The chain uses TRBV30 and TRBJ1-5; D ambiguous. Germline-derived CDR1 and CDR2 are GTSNPN and SVGIG (reference sequence). The CDR3 has 14 amino acids. Trimming removed 0 bases from V and 3 bases from J, with 9 bases in between. Incomplete CDR3 DNA: TGTGCCTGGAGTGTATTAAATTCCAATCAGCCC. It specifies CAWSVLNSNQP. The CDR3 as a whole reads CAWSVLNSNQPQHF.

About this clone: The read ends 3 residues shy of where the CDR3 ends; the end is completed using the germline J gene. The chain has TRBV2 and TRBJ1-1, with a tentative D call TRBD1 (6 bases). The germline gives CDR1 SNHLY, CDR2 FYNNEI. Trimming pared 7 bases from V and 4 bases from J, leaving 10 bases between. The CDR3 sequence is 12 residues long. The CDR3 loop reads CASIEGVTEAFF. The covered CDR3 bases are TGTGCCAGCATAGAGGGGGTCACTGAA.

There are many counts of this clone. CDR3 bases read: TGTGCCAGCGGGATAGCCGGGACAGGGGATGAAAAA. This gives the protein CASGIAGTGDEK. The CDR3 in full is CASGIAGTGDEKLFF. The chain recombines TRBV5-6 with TRBJ1-4; 10 nucleotides line up with TRBD1. The read falls 3 residues short of the CDR3 end, and the missing part is taken from the germline J gene. The CDR3 has 15 residues. The J segment lost 6 bases and the V segment lost 7 bases, leaving 9 bases of the junction unmatched. Germline-derived CDR1 and CDR2 are SGHDT and YYEEEE.

For this clone: The read ends 3 residues before the CDR3 terminus; that terminus is restored from the germline J gene. V gene TRBV20-1 combines with J gene TRBJ2-7, with a tentative D call TRBD1 (5 bases). Germline CDR1 and CDR2: DFQATT and SNEGSKA (reference sequence). This CDR3 has 13 amino acids. The ends were cut back, 0 bases at V and 6 bases at J, with 12 bases in the middle. The CDR3 sequence: CSARDHRTSEQYF. The part of the CDR3 DNA that was read is TGCAGTGCTAGAGATCACAGGACGTCCGAG.

The table lists this clone with many counts. Sequencing ends 3 residues short of the CDR3 end; the germline J gene provides the rest. V is TRBV20-1 and J is TRBJ2-5; D may be TRBD1 (6 bases). Germline assignment: CDR1 DFQATT and CDR2 SNEGSKA (reference sequence). With 3 bases removed from V and 1 base from J, the gap between germline ends came to 12 bases. CDR3 length: 14 residues. The covered CDR3 bases are TGCAGTGCTAGCATAAGGGGGTTCCAAGAGACC. Encoded protein: CSASIRGFQET. The whole CDR3 is CSASIRGFQETQYF.